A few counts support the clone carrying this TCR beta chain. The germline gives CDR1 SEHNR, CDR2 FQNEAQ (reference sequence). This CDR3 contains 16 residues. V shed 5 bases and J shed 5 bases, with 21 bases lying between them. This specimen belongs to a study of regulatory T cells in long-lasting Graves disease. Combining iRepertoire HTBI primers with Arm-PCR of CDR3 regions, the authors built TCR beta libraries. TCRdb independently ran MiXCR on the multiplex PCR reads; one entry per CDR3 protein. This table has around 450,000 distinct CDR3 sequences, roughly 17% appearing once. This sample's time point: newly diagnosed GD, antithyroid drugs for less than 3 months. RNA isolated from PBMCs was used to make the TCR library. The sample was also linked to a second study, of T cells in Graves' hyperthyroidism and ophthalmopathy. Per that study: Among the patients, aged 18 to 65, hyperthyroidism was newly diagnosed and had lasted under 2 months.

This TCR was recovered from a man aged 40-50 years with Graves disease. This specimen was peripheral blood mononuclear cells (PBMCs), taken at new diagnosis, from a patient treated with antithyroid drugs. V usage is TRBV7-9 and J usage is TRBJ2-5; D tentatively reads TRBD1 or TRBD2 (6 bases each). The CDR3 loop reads CASSPIRGQTWETQYF. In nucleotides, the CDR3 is TGTGCCAGCAGCCCGATCCGGGGGCAGACTTGGGAGACCCAGTACTTC.